The 3 T cell receptor beta chains reported below all come from one sample, sequenced in a study of technical replicates of blood from several donors. The data were produced by immunoSEQ multiplex PCR, yet TCRdb's version contains in-frame clones alone and is incomplete. The sample holds 50,000 to 55,000 clones, about 82% seen once. Sequenced sample: PBMCs. These receptors all stem from a human donor in good health. Some clones in this sample may be carry-over from other donors' samples.

This chain connects TRBV29-1 to TRBJ1-1; tentatively, D is TRBD1 (5 bases). Germline CDR1 is SQVTM and CDR2 is ANQGSEA. CDR3 length: 13 residues. Trimming took off 6 bases at V and 8 bases at J, with 19 bases between the two ends. Here the CDR3 DNA reads TGCAGCGTGAAGCTTCAGGGTCGGAGAGAAGCTTTCTTT. Translated: CSVKLQGRREAFF. Full variable domain (rest looked up from reference TRBV29-1 and TRBJ1-1): SAVISQKPSRDICQRGTSLTIQCQVDSQVTMMFWYRQQPGQSLTLIATANQGSEATYESGFVIDKFPISRPNLTFSTLTVSNMSPEDSSIYLCSVKLQGRREAFFGQGTRLTVV.

The table lists this clone with a few counts. The rearrangement uses TRBV4-2 and TRBJ1-5, with 8 positions matching TRBD1. The germline CDR1 and CDR2 sequences are LGHNA and YNFKEQ. The V segment lost 4 bases and the J segment 3 bases; nucleotides outside the gene matches: 8. CDR3 length: 16 residues. This chain's CDR3 is CASSPHDRGDNQPQHF. The CDR3 nucleotides are TGTGCCAGCAGCCCACACGACAGGGGAGACAATCAGCCCCAGCATTTT.

This clone has a handful of counts. The genes are TRBV5-1 and TRBJ1-1; D perhaps matches TRBD1 (6 bases). Germline assignment: CDR1 SGHRS and CDR2 YFSETQ. Trimming left V 1 base short and J 1 base short, with 14 bases between. The CDR3 is 16 residues long. CDR3 DNA: TGCGCCAGCAGCTTGTCTGGCAGGGGTTCGAACACTGAAGCTTTCTTT. It is translated as CASSLSGRGSNTEAFF.